This TCR beta chain comes out of a study of CD4+ T cells in melanoma. Whole-study results and caveats: A reported correlation linked neoantigen-specific CD4+ T cells to CD8+, macrophage and B cell function.

Note on this clone: Its antigen is currently unknown.

Measured with immunoSEQ multiplex PCR; TCRdb has only the in-frame clones, and not every one. The table records around 100,000 clones, roughly 90% of them present only once. The CDR3 has 15 amino acids. Germline lookup yields CDR1 LGHNA and CDR2 YSLEER. The ends were cut back, 4 bases at V and 0 bases at J, with 11 bases in the middle. The receptor's source is a human donor with melanoma. V usage is TRBV4-3 and J usage is TRBJ2-3; perhaps D is TRBD1 or TRBD2 (5 bases each). Source material: peripheral blood. This chain's CDR3 is CASSRVWGSTDTQYF. CDR3 bases: TGCGCCAGCAGCCGTGTTTGGGGGAGCACAGATACGCAGTATTTT.